A selection of T cell receptor beta chains follows, all from one sample in a study of identical twins. TCRdb redid the calling of the 5' RACE reads with MiXCR, one entry per CDR3 protein. The sample contains roughly 200,000 distinct CDR3 sequences, about 16% of which appear only once. Separately, the same data were catalogued under a study of T cells expressing NK-cell markers.

Sequencing was done on a sample of CD8+ T cells sorted from blood. These receptors all come from a woman younger than 30 in good health. CDR3s include the opening cysteine and the closing phenylalanine or tryptophan. The order of the fields is V gene, J gene, clone size, D gene, CDR3 DNA, CDR3 protein. D genes are given only for firm matches. Rows may omit the clone size; those that give it use once, few, many or a size class.

V: TRBV12-3/TRBV12-4
J: TRBJ1-1
size: .
D: .
DNA: TGTGCCAGCAGTTTAAGGGTGAGGAACACTGAAGCTTTCTTT
CDR3: CASSLRVRNTEAFF

V: TRBV10-2
J: TRBJ2-1
size: few
D: TRBD2
DNA: TGCGCCAGCCTGGGACTAGCGGGAGAAGAGCAGTTCTTC
CDR3: CASLGLAGEEQFF

V: TRBV7-6
J: TRBJ2-1
size: few
D: .
DNA: TGTGCCAGCAGCTTAGAGGCTAGCCGGTACAATGAGCAGTTCTTC
CDR3: CASSLEASRYNEQFF

V: TRBV12-3/TRBV12-4
J: TRBJ2-1
size: .
D: TRBD2
DNA: TGTGCCAGCGGGAAAGGGGCTAGCGGGGTCTTC
CDR3: CASGKGASGVF

V: TRBV21-1
J: TRBJ2-7
size: few
D: .
DNA: TGTGCGCAGTTTGGGCCTCGGGACATCTCCTACGAGCAGTACTTC
CDR3: CAQFGPRDISYEQYF

V: TRBV5-6
J: TRBJ2-5
size: few
D: TRBD1
DNA: TGTGCCAGCAGCTACGAACAGGGGGCACAAGAGACCCAGTACTTC
CDR3: CASSYEQGAQETQYF

V: TRBV29-1
J: TRBJ2-5
size: .
D: TRBD2
DNA: TGCAGCGTGCCAGGACTAGGAGGAGAGACCCAGTACTTC
CDR3: CSVPGLGGETQYF

V: TRBV12-3/TRBV12-4
J: TRBJ1-1
size: .
D: .
DNA: TGTGCCAGCAGACGGACTGGAGGTACTGAAGCTTTCTTT
CDR3: CASRRTGGTEAFF

V: TRBV29-1
J: TRBJ2-7
size: few
D: .
DNA: TGCAGCGTGACCGGGCCAACGAACGAGCAGTACTTC
CDR3: CSVTGPTNEQYF

V: TRBV9
J: TRBJ1-2
size: .
D: .
DNA: TGTGCCAGCAGCGCAGGACAGAGAGGGACTTTTGGCTACACCTTC
CDR3: CASSAGQRGTFGYTF

V: TRBV6-5
J: TRBJ1-2
size: few
D: TRBD1
DNA: TGTGCCAGCAGTTCCCCCCGACAGGGAGACTATGGCTACACCTTC
CDR3: CASSSPRQGDYGYTF

V: TRBV29-1
J: TRBJ2-3
size: .
D: .
DNA: TGCAGCGTTGAAGACTACACAGATACGCAGTATTTT
CDR3: CSVEDYTDTQYF

V: TRBV5-1
J: TRBJ1-5
size: few
D: .
DNA: TGCGCCAGCAGCTTGGTTTCAGGGGGCAATCAGCCCCAGCATTTT
CDR3: CASSLVSGGNQPQHF

V: TRBV6-1
J: TRBJ2-1
size: .
D: .
DNA: TGTGCCAGCCGAGCAGAGAGCTCCTACAATGAGCAGTTCTTC
CDR3: CASRAESSYNEQFF

V: TRBV18
J: TRBJ2-7
size: few
D: TRBD2
DNA: TGTGCCAGCTCACCCCGGTGGCGTTCGGGACTAGCGGGAGTAGACGAGCAGTACTTC
CDR3: CASSPRWRSGLAGVDEQYF

V: TRBV4-1
J: TRBJ2-7
size: few
D: .
DNA: TGCGCCAGCAGCCAGGCAAAGGGAGCCGTCGAGCAGTACTTC
CDR3: CASSQAKGAVEQYF

V: TRBV29-1
J: TRBJ2-2
size: .
D: .
DNA: TGCAGCGTTGACCCTATAAACACCGGGGAGCTGTTTTTT
CDR3: CSVDPINTGELFF

V: TRBV6-2/TRBV6-3
J: TRBJ1-1
size: few
D: .
DNA: TGTGCCAGCACCACGGATCGGGGGTGGGACACTGAAGCTTTCTTT
CDR3: CASTTDRGWDTEAFF

V: TRBV12-3/TRBV12-4
J: TRBJ2-7
size: .
D: TRBD1
DNA: TGTGCCAGCAGTATTTCTTTGGGACAGGGTTACGAGCAGTACTTC
CDR3: CASSISLGQGYEQYF

V: TRBV20-1
J: TRBJ2-1
size: few
D: TRBD2
DNA: TGCAGTCCGACTAGCGGGAGTTCAAATGAGCAGTTCTTC
CDR3: CSPTSGSSNEQFF

V: TRBV7-2
J: TRBJ1-5
size: few
D: .
DNA: TGTGCCAGCAGCTTAGCGGCCGAGCCCCAGCATTTT
CDR3: CASSLAAEPQHF

V: TRBV7-9
J: TRBJ2-2
size: .
D: TRBD2
DNA: TGTGCCATCGATTTAGCGGGGAACACCGGGGAGCTGTTTTTT
CDR3: CAIDLAGNTGELFF

V: TRBV7-9
J: TRBJ2-1
size: few
D: .
DNA: TGTGCCAGCAGCTTTACCCCAGGGGTAGGGCAGTTCTTC
CDR3: CASSFTPGVGQFF